These T cell receptor beta chains were read from a single sample in a study of PD-1 blockade in classical Hodgkin lymphoma. The assay was immunoSEQ multiplex PCR, and TCRdb's table has in-frame clones only and misses some. The data show under 20,000 clones, with over 80% seen just once and around 1.3% held by the top ten. The sequenced material came from CD4+ T cells from blood. These TCRs come from a human donor with classical Hodgkin lymphoma. The CDR3 runs from the conserved cysteine through the conserved F or W. A D gene is named only where the DNA matches it firmly. Clone size is given for some rows only: seen once, a few or many times, or a class if the clone is expanded.

j_call d_call clone_size v_call cdr3_nt cdr3_aa
TRBJ1-4 TRBD1 NA TRBV5-6 TGTGCCAGCAGCTGGACAGGGGAAGAAAAACTGTTTTTT CASSWTGEEKLFF
TRBJ1-1 NA once TRBV28 TGTGCCAGCCGATTAGGGAGTTGGAACACTGAAGCTTTCTTT CASRLGSWNTEAFF
TRBJ1-2 NA few TRBV27 TGTGCCAGCAGCCCTGAGGGTAACTATGGCTACACCTTC CASSPEGNYGYTF
TRBJ1-4 NA NA TRBV18 TGTGCCAGCTCACCACCTAATCCGTCGGGGAGTGAAAAACTGTTTTTT CASSPPNPSGSEKLFF
TRBJ2-1 NA few TRBV6-1 TGTGCCAGCAGTGAAGGAAGGGGTCCATACAATGAGCAGTTCTTC CASSEGRGPYNEQFF
TRBJ2-6 NA NA TRBV18 TGTGCCAGCGGGGGTGGTCTTGCTGGGGCCAACGTCCTGACTTTC CASGGGLAGANVLTF
TRBJ1-2 TRBD1 few TRBV10-2 TGCGCCAGCAGTGAGTTAACAGGGGAAGGAACGGGCTACACCTTC CASSELTGEGTGYTF
TRBJ1-2 NA NA TRBV6-5 TGTGCCAGCAGGGCTTCTCTGAACTATGGCTACACCTTC CASRASLNYGYTF
TRBJ2-3 TRBD2 NA TRBV7-2 TGTGCCAGCAGCTCCCGACTAGCGGGGGCTTTAGAGTATTTT CASSSRLAGALEYF
TRBJ1-6 TRBD1 NA TRBV5-6 TGTGCCAGCAGCAGACAGGGTCCTAATTCACCCCTCCACTTT CASSRQGPNSPLHF
TRBJ2-3 NA NA TRBV5-1 TGCGCCAGCAGCTTGGGCCCTCCGTCAGGGGACATATACACAGATACGCAGTATTTT CASSLGPPSGDIYTDTQYF
TRBJ2-3 TRBD2 NA TRBV27 TGTGCCAGCAGGATTCTAGCGGGGGACACAGATACGCAGTATTTT CASRILAGDTDTQYF
TRBJ2-2 TRBD2 NA TRBV4-2 TGTGCCAGCAGCCAAGATTTCGGCGGGAGGGCGACCGGGGAGCTGTTTTTT CASSQDFGGRATGELFF
TRBJ2-5 TRBD1 NA TRBV19 TGTGCCAGTAGCGAGACAGGGGGCCCTGGGGAGACCCAGTACTTC CASSETGGPGETQYF
TRBJ2-3 TRBD2 NA TRBV2 TGTGCCAGCAGAGAGCGGGAGGCCCGAGATACGCAGTATTTT CASREREARDTQYF
TRBJ2-7 NA NA TRBV4-1 TGCGCCAGCAGTCTACAGGTGGGGACCAGCTACGAGCAGTACTTC CASSLQVGTSYEQYF
TRBJ2-1 NA NA TRBV14 TGTGCCAGCAGCCTGTCCTACAATGAGCAGTTCTTC CASSLSYNEQFF
TRBJ1-1 NA NA TRBV28 TGTGCCAGCATCCGGATACTGAACACTGAAGCTTTCTTT CASIRILNTEAFF
TRBJ2-2 TRBD2 NA TRBV19 TGTGCCAGTAGTACTAGCGGGAGGAGGGCCGGGGAGCTGTTTTTT CASSTSGRRAGELFF
TRBJ1-2 TRBD1 once TRBV18 TGTGCCAGCTCACCGCTACCGGAAGGGACAGGGGGCGCGAACTATGGCTACACCTTC CASSPLPEGTGGANYGYTF
TRBJ1-5 NA NA TRBV27 TGTGCCAGCAGTTTTACCGGAAACAATCAGCCCCAGCATTTT CASSFTGNNQPQHF
TRBJ2-7 NA NA TRBV7-9 TGTGCCAGCAGCCGCAGGGGAGACGAGCAGTACTTC CASSRRGDEQYF
TRBJ1-5 NA NA TRBV19 TGTGCCAGTAGTATATGGACGGAGAGCAATCAGCCCCAGCATTTT CASSIWTESNQPQHF